Given below is one TCR beta chain in context. TCRdb's table, derived via immunoSEQ multiplex PCR, lists solely in-frame clones and lacks some. The table lists a few hundred thousand clones, roughly 90% of them singletons. Germline V gene sequence: CDR1 MNHEY, CDR2 SMNVEV (reference sequence). V lost 4 bases to trimming and J lost 4 bases; unmatched junction nucleotides: 6. The CDR3 extends over 14 amino acids. This entry belongs to a study of blood T cell repertoires in COVID-19. Study in general: T cells, B-cell-depleted T cells, or PBMCs supplied cDNA or gDNA.

The chain carries TRBV27 and TRBJ1-2, with 7 bases aligning to TRBD1. The sequencing input was peripheral blood. This clonotype was sampled from a woman aged 40 to 50 who had recovered from COVID-19. The DNA for the CDR3 is TGTGCCAGCAGTTCAGACAGGGTGGGCTATGGCTACACCTTC. Translating it yields CASSSDRVGYGYTF.